This T cell receptor beta chain was documented in a study of blood T cell repertoires in COVID-19 (dated by TCRdb to about 2020). For context, the study as a whole: The collaborator samples originated in the United States, Italy and Spain and spanned the acute and convalescent phases of COVID-19. The material from the prospective study consisted of cDNA or gDNA derived from T cells, B-cell-depleted T cells, or PBMCs. Deeply sampled blood TCRbeta repertoires from subjects exposed to, actively infected with, or recovered from COVID-19 were included in the dataset. The repertoires were released in a freely available public database meant as a resource for research on the immune response to SARS-CoV-2. Samples were obtained from the ongoing ImmuneRACE study (first 160 participants) and from some 1,200 subjects provided by 6 global collaborators. The sample metadata nearly always contained a de-identified subject ID, COVID-19 status, age in years and sex. Where available, HLA class I and class II types were obtained from metadata supplied by the sample provider rather than from assay-based typing.

A word on this clone: Its antigen target is currently unknown. No base-level quality is on record; no much larger clone is a single base apart.

There are 13 amino acids in the CDR3, from cysteine to phenylalanine inclusive. Kept here is only the CDR3 DNA, which spans 39 bases and is read in frame from base 1. The V end loses 2 bases and the J end loses 7 bases, and a stretch of 11 bases separates them. According to the germline V gene, CDR1 reads MNHEY and CDR2 reads SVGAGI. Broader findings and caveats from the paper: The quantity of clinical and demographic metadata differed by source and by participant and was supplied without curation.

TCRbeta CDR3 regions were amplified from genomic DNA by means of the immunoSEQ Assay, a bias-controlled multiplex PCR. The authors processed their data as follows. The number of nucleated cells in each sample was estimated from the amplification of reference gene primers within the assay. Sequence reads were collapsed and filtered to measure the absolute abundance of every unique TCRbeta CDR3 rearrangement. For each sample, productive Simpson clonality was calculated by taking the square root of Simpson's diversity index across productive rearrangements. What TCRdb holds here is the immuneACCESS table cut down to in-frame rearrangements. Part of the clones is not present; checked against another copy, under half of the missing clones reflect an unresolved V gene, and the others are unexplained. The V and J calls and the clone size are those of that table, but D and trimming were determined from the DNA. Recorded for this sample are approximately 210,000 clones; around 88% of them occurred a single time. The ten largest clones take up roughly 1.5% of the sample.

The collaborating institutions used their own protocols to collect whole blood in K2EDTA tubes. Collaborator samples were shipped for TCRbeta analysis as frozen whole blood, isolated PBMCs, or DNA extracted from either sample type. The sequence came from a man between 18 and 29 years old with active or convalescent COVID-19. The rearranged segments are TRBV6-5 and TRBJ1-2; the D gene is not confidently resolved. Sequenced input: peripheral blood. DNA sequence: TGTGCCAGCAGTTACCGGGCAGAGGGTGGCTACACCTTC. Its coded protein is CASSYRAEGGYTF.